The source of this T cell receptor (beta chain) is a study of blood T cell repertoires in COVID-19. Study details: Spain, Italy and the United States supplied samples that represented acute and convalescent COVID-19.

The recovered donors of Cohort 3 showed two negative PCRs, clearance, or symptom resolution. CDR3 size: 16 residues. Trimming stripped 0 bases from V and 5 bases from J, with 17 bases between. The germline CDR1 and CDR2 sequences are SGDLS and YYNGEE. The table came from immunoSEQ multiplex PCR; TCRdb's copy has only in-frame clones and leaves some out. Of roughly 330,000 clones listed, around 87% are singletons. Sequencing was performed on PBMCs or T cells enriched from blood (not recorded which). The TCR was taken from a woman aged 30 to 39 who had recovered from COVID-19. The V gene is TRBV9, the J gene TRBJ1-1, with D possibly TRBD1 on 5 matching bases. The CDR3 protein is CASSVEGGRGDTEAFF. The CDR3 DNA follows: TGTGCCAGCAGCGTAGAAGGAGGCCGGGGGGATACTGAAGCTTTCTTT.